The TCR beta chain described here comes from a study of blood T cells in healthy people across ages. A word on this clonotype: Its target is not known.

Study conclusions and caveats: Bulk PBMC profiling left naive and antigen-experienced comparisons inconclusive. Relative to aged donors, long-lived donors carried more naive CD4+ cells and displayed higher diversity.

Next came a second PCR, run for about 6 to 12 cycles, which used a sample-barcoded 5' primer along with a J-beta primer mix. Carrying 12 random nucleotides, a template-switch adaptor labeled each individual cDNA molecule. TCRdb processed the 5' RACE reads anew with MiXCR; each CDR3 protein has one entry. The data contain approximately 1.5 million distinct CDR3 sequences, roughly two fifths of them singletons. Trimming pared 8 bases from V and 2 bases from J, leaving 15 bases between. CDR1 is SNHLY and CDR2 is FYNNEI in the germline V gene. The CDR3 is 14 residues long. Donor samples were obtained from healthy Caucasian individuals from Russia, aged about 6 to 95.

This chain joins TRBV2 and TRBJ1-2, with D possibly being TRBD1 (5 bases). The TCR sequence derives from a young woman in good health. Sequenced: blood. The CDR3 reads CASRTGGLNYGYTF. The CDR3 coding sequence is TGTGCCAGCCGGACGGGGGGTCTAAACTATGGCTACACCTTC. Together with reference TRBV2 and TRBJ1-2, the CDR3 gives the full variable domain: EPEVTQTPSHQVTQMGQEVILRCVPISNHLYFYWYRQILGQKVEFLVSFYNNEISEKSEIFDDQFSVERPDGSNFTLKIRSTKLEDSAMYFCASRTGGLNYGYTFGSGTRLTVV.